This T cell receptor beta chain is from a study of radiotherapy plus CTLA-4 blockade in lung cancer. Generated by immunoSEQ multiplex PCR, the TCRdb table keeps only in-frame clones and is missing some. The data contain 85,000 to 130,000 clones, more than 75% of them seen just once; the ten biggest clones take up 2% to 3%. Study-wide results and limits: Together with interferon-beta, which increased in serum after radiation, early dynamic changes in blood T cell clones were reportedly the best predictors of response. Peripheral blood showed expansion of tumor-derived TCR clones after radiotherapy and ipilimumab.

Comments on this clone: What it recognizes is unknown.

Chemo-refractory metastatic non-small-cell lung cancer patients underwent focal radiation alongside CTLA-4 blockade with ipilimumab. Sequencing used peripheral blood, obtained from a patient treated with radiotherapy plus ipilimumab. This TCR was recovered from a human donor with non-small cell lung cancer that progressed on radiotherapy plus ipilimumab. Some clones in this sample may be carry-over from other donors' samples.

Here the CDR3 reads CASSEQGYEQYF. CDR3 coding DNA: TGTGCCAGCAGTGAACAGGGTTACGAGCAGTACTTC. J is TRBJ2-7 and V is TRBV2; tentatively, D is TRBD1 (5 bases). Trimming took off 2 bases at V and 4 bases at J, with 6 bases between the two ends. Germline V lookup: CDR1 SNHLY, CDR2 FYNNEI. The CDR3 spans 12 residues.